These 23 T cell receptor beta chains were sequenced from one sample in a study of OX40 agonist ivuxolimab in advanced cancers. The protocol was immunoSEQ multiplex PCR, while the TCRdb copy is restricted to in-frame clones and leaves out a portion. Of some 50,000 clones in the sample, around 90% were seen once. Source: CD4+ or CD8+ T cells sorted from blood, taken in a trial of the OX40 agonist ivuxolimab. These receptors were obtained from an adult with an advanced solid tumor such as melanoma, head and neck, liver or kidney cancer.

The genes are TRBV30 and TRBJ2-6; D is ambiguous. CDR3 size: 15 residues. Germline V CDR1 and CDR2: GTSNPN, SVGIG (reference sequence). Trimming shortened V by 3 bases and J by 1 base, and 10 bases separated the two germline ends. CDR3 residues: CAWSPGWSGANVLTF. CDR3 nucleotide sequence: TGTGCCTGGAGCCCCGGTTGGTCTGGGGCCAACGTCCTGACTTTC.

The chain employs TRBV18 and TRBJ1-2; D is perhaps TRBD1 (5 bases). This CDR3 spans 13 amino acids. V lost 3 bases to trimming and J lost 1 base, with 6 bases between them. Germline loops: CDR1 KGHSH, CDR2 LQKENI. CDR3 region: CASSPDSNYGYTF. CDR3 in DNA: TGTGCCAGCTCACCCGACAGTAACTATGGCTACACCTTC.

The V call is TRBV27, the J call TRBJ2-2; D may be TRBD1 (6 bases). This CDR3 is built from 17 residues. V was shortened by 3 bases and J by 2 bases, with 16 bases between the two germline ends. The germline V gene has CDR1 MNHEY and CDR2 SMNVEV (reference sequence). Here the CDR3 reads CASSFQARDINTGELFF. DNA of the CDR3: TGTGCCAGCAGTTTCCAGGCCCGGGACATTAACACCGGGGAGCTGTTTTTT.

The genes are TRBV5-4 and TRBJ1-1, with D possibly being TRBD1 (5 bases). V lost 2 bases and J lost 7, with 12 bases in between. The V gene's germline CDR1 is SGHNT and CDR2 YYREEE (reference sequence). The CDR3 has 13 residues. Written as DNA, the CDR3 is TGTGCCAGCAGCTTCCCCGGGGGTCTTGAAGCTTTCTTT. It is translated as CASSFPGGLEAFF.

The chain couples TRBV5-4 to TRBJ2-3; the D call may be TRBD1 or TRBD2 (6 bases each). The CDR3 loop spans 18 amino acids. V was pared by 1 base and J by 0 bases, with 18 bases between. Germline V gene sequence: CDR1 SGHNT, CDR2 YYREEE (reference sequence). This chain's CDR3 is CASSLLTGADPSTDTQYF. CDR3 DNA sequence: TGTGCCAGCAGCTTGTTGACGGGGGCGGACCCTAGCACAGATACGCAGTATTTT.

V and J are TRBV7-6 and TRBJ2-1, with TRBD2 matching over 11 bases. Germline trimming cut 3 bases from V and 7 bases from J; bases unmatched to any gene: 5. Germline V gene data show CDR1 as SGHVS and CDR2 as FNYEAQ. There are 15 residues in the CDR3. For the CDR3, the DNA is TGTGCCAGCAGCTTGGGACTAGCGGTCTGGAATGAGCAGTTCTTC. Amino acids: CASSLGLAVWNEQFF.

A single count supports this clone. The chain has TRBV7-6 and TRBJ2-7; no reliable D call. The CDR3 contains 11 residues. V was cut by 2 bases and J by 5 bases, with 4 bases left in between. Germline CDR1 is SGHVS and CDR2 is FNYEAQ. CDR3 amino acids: CASSLTDEQYF. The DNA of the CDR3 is TGTGCCAGCAGCTTAACAGACGAGCAGTACTTC. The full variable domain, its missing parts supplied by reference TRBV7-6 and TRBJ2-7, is GAGVSQSPRYKVTKRGQDVALRCDPISGHVSLYWYRQALGQGPEFLTYFNYEAQQDKSGLPNDRFSAERPEGSISTLTIQRTEQRDSAMYRCASSLTDEQYFGPGTRLTVT.

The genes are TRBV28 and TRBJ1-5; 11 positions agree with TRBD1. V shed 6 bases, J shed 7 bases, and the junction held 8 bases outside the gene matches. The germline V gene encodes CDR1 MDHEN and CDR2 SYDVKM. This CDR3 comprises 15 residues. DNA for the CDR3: TGTGCCAGCAGGATATCAGGACAGGGGGCCCAGCCCCAGCATTTT. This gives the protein CASRISGQGAQPQHF.

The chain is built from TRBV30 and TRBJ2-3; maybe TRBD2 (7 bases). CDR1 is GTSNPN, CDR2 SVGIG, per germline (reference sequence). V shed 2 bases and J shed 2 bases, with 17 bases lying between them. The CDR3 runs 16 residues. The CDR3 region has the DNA TGTGCCTGGAGTCGGGGGCTAGCGGATTTCACAGATACGCAGTATTTT. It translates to CAWSRGLADFTDTQYF.

The CDR3 here is CASSIIGQGFYGYTF. CDR3 nucleotides: TGTGCCAGTAGTATTATCGGACAGGGGTTCTATGGCTACACCTTC. The chain recombines TRBV19 with TRBJ1-2, with TRBD1 matching 9 bases. J was trimmed by 4 bases and V by 3 bases; bases with no gene match: 6. CDR1 and CDR2 from the germline V gene are LNHDA and SQIVND (reference sequence). The CDR3 consists of 15 residues.

This CDR3 reads CASSFGGDTEAFF. As DNA, the CDR3 is TGTGCCAGCAGCTTTGGAGGGGACACTGAAGCTTTCTTT. The genes are TRBV5-4 and TRBJ1-1; perhaps TRBD1 as D (5 bases). This CDR3 has 13 amino acids. Germline V gene sequence: CDR1 SGHNT, CDR2 YYREEE (reference sequence). V was trimmed by 2 bases and J by 3 bases, leaving 8 bases between them.

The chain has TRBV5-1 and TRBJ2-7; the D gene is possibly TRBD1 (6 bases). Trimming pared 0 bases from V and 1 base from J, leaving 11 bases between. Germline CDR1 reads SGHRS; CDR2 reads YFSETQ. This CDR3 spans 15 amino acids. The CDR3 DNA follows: TGCGCCAGCAGCTTGGGGGGACACTCTTCCTACGAGCAGTACTTC. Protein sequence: CASSLGGHSSYEQYF.

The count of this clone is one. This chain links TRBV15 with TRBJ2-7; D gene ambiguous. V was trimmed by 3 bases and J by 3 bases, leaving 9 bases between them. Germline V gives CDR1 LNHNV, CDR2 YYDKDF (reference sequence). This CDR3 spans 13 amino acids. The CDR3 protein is CATSRSPDYEQYF. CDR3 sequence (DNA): TGTGCCACCAGCAGGTCACCTGACTACGAGCAGTACTTC. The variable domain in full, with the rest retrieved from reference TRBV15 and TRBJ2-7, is DAMVIQNPRYQVTQFGKPVTLSCSQTLNHNVMYWYQQKSSQAPKLLFHYYDKDFNNEADTPDNFQSRRPNTSFCFLDIRSPGLGDTAMYLCATSRSPDYEQYFGPGTRLTVT.

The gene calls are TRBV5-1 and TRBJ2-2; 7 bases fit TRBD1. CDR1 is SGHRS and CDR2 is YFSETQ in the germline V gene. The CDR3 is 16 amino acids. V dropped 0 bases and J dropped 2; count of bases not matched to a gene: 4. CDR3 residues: CASSLAGQTNTGELFF. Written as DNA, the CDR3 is TGCGCCAGCAGCTTGGCGGGACAGACTAACACCGGGGAGCTGTTTTTT. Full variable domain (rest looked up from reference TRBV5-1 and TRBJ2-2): KAGVTQTPRYLIKTRGQQVTLSCSPISGHRSVSWYQQTPGQGLQFLFEYFSETQRNKGNFPGRFSGRQFSNSRSEMNVSTLELGDSALYLCASSLAGQTNTGELFFGEGSRLTVL.

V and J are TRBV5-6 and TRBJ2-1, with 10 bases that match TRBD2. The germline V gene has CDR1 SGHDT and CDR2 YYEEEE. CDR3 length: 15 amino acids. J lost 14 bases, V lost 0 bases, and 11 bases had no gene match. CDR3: CASSLGGASGSYKFF. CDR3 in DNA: TGTGCCAGCAGCTTGGGGGGAGCTAGCGGGAGTTATAAGTTCTTC.

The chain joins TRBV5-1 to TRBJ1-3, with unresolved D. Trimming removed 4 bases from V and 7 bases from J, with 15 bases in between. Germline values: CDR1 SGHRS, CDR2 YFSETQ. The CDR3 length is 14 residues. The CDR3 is CASSVSPTGNTIYF. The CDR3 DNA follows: TGCGCCAGCAGCGTATCTCCGACGGGGAACACCATATATTTT.

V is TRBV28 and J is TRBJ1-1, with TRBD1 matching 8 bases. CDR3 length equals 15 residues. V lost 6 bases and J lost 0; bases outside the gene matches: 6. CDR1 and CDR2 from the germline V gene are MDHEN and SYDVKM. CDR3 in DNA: TGTGCCAGCAGGCCAGGGGGCGGGGTGAACACTGAAGCTTTCTTT. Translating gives CASRPGGGVNTEAFF.

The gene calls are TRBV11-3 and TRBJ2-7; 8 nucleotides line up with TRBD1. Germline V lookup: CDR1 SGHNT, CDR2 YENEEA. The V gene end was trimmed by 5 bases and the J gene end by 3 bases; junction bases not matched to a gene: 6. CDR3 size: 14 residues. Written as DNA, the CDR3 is TGTGCCAGCAGCCAGACAGGGGACAACTACGAGCAGTACTTC. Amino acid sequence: CASSQTGDNYEQYF.

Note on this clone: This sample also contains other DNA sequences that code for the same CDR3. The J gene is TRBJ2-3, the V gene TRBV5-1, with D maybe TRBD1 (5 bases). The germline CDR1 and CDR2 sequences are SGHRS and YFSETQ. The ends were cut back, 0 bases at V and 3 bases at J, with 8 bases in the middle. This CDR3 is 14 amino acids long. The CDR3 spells CASSLEQATDTQYF. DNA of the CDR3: TGCGCCAGCAGCTTGGAACAGGCAACAGATACGCAGTATTTT.

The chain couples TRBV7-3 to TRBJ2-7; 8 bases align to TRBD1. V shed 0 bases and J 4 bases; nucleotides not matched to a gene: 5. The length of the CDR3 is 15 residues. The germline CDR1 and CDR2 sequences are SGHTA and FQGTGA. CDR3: CASSLTQGAAYEQYF. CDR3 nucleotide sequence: TGTGCCAGCAGCTTAACGCAGGGGGCAGCGTACGAGCAGTACTTC.

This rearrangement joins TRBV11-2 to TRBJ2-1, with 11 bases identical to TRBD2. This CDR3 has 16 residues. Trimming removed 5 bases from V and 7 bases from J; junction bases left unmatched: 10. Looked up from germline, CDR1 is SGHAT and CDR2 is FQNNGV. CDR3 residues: CASSPLAGGTPNEQFF. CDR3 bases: TGTGCCAGCAGCCCTCTAGCGGGAGGTACCCCGAATGAGCAGTTCTTC.

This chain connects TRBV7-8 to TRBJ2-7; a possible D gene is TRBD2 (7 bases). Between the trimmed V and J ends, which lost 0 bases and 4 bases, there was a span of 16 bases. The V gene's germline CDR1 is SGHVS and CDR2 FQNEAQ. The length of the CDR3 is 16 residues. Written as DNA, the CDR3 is TGTGCCAGCAGCTTAGCCAGGCCAGGGGAGGGTTACGAGCAGTACTTC. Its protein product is CASSLARPGEGYEQYF.

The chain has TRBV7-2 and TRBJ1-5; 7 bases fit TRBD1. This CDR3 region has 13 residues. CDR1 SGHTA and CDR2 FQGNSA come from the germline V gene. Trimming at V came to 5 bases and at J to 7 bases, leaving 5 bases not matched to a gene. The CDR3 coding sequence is TGTGCCAGCAGCCTGCGACAGGGACAGCCCCAGCATTTT. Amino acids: CASSLRQGQPQHF.